This T cell receptor beta chain was identified during a study of neurological immune-mediated disorders. The CDR3 length is 16 residues. Germline lookup yields CDR1 MGHRA and CDR2 YSYEKL. V dropped 6 bases and J dropped 7; count of bases not matched to a gene: 14. MiXCR, applied by TCRdb to the 5' RACE reads, yields one record per CDR3 protein. The table records about 60,000 distinct CDR3 sequences, about 4% of them present only once. This clonotype was seen at least ten times. Sequencing was performed on PBMCs. This sequence originates from a man over 45 with multiple sclerosis. This sequence joins TRBV4-1 and TRBJ2-1; 8 bases map to TRBD1. The CDR3 is CASSSTGQGIMNEQFF. The CDR3 DNA is TGCGCCAGCAGTAGTACCGGACAGGGCATAATGAATGAGCAGTTCTTC.